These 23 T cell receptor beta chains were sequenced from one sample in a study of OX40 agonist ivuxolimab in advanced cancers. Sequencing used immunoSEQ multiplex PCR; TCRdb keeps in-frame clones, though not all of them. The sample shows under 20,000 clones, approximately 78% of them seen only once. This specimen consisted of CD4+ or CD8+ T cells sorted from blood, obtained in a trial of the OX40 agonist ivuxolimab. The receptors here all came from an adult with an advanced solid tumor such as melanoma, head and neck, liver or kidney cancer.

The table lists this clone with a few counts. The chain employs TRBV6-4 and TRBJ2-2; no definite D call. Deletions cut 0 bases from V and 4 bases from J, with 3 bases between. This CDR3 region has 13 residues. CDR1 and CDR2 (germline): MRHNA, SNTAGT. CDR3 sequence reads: CASSDSGTGELFF. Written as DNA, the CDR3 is TGTGCCAGCAGTGACTCTGGCACCGGGGAGCTGTTTTTT.

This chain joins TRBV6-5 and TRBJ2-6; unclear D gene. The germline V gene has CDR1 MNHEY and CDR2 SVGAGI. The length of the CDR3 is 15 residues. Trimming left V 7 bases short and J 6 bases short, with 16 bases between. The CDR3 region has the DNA TGTGCCAGCACTATCGGTCCTGCCGCGGCCAACGTCCTGACTTTC. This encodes CASTIGPAAANVLTF.

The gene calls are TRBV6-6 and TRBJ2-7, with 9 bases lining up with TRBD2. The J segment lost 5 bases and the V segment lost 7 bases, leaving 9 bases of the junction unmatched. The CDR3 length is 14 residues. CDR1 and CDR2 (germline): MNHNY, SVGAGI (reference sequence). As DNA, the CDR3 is TGTGCCAGCAATTTAGCGGGACTAGCCAACGAGCAGTACTTC. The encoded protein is CASNLAGLANEQYF.

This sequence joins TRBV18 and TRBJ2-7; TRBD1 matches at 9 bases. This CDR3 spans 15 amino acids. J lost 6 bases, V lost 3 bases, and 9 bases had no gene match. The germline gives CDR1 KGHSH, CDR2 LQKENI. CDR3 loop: CASSPPATGGREQYF. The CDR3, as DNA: TGTGCCAGCTCACCCCCCGCAACAGGGGGCCGCGAGCAGTACTTC.

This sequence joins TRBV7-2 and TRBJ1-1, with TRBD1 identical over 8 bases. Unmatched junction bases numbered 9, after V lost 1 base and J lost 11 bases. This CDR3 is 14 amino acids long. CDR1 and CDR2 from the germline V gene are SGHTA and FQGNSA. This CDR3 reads CASSLVTGVWMAFF. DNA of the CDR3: TGTGCCAGCAGCTTAGTGACAGGGGTCTGGATGGCTTTCTTT.

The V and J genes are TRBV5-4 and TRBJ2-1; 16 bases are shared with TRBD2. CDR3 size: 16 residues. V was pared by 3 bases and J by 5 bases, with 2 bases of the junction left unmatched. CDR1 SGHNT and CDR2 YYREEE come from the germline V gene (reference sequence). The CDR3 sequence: CASSSGLAGGDNEQFF. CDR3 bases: TGTGCCAGCAGCTCGGGACTAGCGGGGGGGGACAATGAGCAGTTCTTC.

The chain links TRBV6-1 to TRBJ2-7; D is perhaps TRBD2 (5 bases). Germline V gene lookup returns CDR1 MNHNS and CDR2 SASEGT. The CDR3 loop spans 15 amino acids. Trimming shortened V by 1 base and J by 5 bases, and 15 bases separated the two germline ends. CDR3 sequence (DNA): TGTGCCAGCAGTGAAGAGAGGGAAGGGAATAACGAGCAGTACTTC. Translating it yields CASSEEREGNNEQYF.

The CDR3 spells CASSSDRDSNQPQHF. CDR3 DNA sequence: TGTGCCAGCAGCTCAGACAGGGACAGCAATCAGCCCCAGCATTTT. The gene calls are TRBV28 and TRBJ1-5; 7 nucleotides agree with TRBD1. Per germline, CDR1 MDHEN and CDR2 SYDVKM. This CDR3 comprises 15 residues. Unmatched junction bases numbered 6, after V lost 6 bases and J lost 1 base.

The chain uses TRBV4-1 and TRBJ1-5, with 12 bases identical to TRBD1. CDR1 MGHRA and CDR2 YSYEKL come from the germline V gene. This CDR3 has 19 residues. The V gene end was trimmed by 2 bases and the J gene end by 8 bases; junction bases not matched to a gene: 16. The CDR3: CASSQSFFPGQGAREPQHF. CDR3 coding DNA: TGCGCCAGCAGCCAAAGCTTTTTTCCGGGACAGGGGGCTCGGGAGCCCCAGCATTTT.

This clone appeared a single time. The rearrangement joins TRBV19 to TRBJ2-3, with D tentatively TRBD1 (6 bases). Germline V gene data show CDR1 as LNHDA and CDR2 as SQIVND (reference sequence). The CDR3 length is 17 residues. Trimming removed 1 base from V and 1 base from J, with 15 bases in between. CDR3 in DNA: TGTGCCAGTAGTATAGGTTTACAGGGTCAAGGCACAGATACGCAGTATTTT. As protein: CASSIGLQGQGTDTQYF.

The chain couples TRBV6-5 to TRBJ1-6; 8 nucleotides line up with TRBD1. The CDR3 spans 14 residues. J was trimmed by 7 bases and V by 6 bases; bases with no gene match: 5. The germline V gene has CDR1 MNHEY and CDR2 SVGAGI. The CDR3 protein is CASSGQGGNSPLHF. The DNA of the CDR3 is TGTGCCAGCAGCGGACAGGGTGGGAATTCACCCCTCCACTTT.

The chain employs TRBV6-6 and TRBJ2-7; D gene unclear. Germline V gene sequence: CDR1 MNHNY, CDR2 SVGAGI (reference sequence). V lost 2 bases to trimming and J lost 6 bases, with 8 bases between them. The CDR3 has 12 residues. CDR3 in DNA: TGTGCCAGCAGTTACATCCCCCCCGAGCAGTACTTC. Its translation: CASSYIPPEQYF.

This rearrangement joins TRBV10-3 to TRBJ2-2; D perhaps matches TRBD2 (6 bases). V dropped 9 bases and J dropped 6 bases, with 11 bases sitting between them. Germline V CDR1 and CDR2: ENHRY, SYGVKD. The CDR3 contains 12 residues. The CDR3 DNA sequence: TGTGCCATGACCCGGGACTCCGGGGAGCTGTTTTTT. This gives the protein CAMTRDSGELFF.

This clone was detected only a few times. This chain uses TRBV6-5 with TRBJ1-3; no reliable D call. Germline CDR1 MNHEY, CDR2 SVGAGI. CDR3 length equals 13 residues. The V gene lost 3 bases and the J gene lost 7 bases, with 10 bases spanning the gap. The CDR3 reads CASSYGSANTIYF. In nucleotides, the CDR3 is TGTGCCAGCAGTTATGGATCGGCCAACACCATATATTTT.

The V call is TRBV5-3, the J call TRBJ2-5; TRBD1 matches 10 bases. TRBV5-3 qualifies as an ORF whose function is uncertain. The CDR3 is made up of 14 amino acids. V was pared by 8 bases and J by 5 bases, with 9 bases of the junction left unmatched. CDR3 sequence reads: CASSPWTGGETQYF. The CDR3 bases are TGTGCCAGCAGCCCCTGGACAGGGGGGGAGACCCAGTACTTC.

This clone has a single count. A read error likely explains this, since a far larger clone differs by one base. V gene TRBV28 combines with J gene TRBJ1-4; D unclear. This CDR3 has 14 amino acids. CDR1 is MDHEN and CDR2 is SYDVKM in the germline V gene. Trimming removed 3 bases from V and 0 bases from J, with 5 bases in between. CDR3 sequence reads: CASSLIATNEKLFF. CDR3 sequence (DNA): TGTGCCAGCAGTTTGATAGCAACTAATGAAAAACTGTTTTTT.

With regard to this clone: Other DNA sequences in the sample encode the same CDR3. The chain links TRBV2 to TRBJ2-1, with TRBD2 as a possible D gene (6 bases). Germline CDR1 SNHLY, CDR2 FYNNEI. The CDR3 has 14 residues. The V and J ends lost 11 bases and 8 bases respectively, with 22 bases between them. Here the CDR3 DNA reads TGTGCCCCAAAGGGAGGCGGGATAGGGGATGAGCAGTTCTTC. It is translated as CAPKGGGIGDEQFF.

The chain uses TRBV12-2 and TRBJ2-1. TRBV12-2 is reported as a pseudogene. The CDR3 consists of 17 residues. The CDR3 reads CASRSPPLQSPSNEQFF. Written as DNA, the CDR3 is TGTGCAAGTCGCTCCCCCCCTCTACAAAGTCCCAGCAATGAGCAGTTCTTC.

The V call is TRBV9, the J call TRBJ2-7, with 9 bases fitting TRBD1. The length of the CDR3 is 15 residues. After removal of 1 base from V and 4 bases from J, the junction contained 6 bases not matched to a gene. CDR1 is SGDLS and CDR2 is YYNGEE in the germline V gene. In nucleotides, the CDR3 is TGTGCCAGCAGCGTATCAGGGACAGGGATATACGAGCAGTACTTC. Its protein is CASSVSGTGIYEQYF.

As DNA, the CDR3 is TGTGCCAGCAGTGAAACTAGCGGGGGGACCTACTTCTACGAGCAGTACTTC. Amino acids: CASSETSGGTYFYEQYF. The chain recombines TRBV6-1 with TRBJ2-5, with 12 bases identical to TRBD2. The end of the DNA aligns better with TRBJ2-7, so the J call may be wrong. Germline-derived CDR1 and CDR2 are MNHNS and SASEGT. The CDR3 is 17 residues long.

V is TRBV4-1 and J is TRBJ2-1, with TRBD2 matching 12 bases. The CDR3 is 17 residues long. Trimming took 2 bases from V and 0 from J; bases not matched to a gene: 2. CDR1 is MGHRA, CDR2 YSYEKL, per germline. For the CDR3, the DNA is TGCGCCAGCAGCCAACTAGCGGGAGGGCTCTCCTACAATGAGCAGTTCTTC. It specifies CASSQLAGGLSYNEQFF.

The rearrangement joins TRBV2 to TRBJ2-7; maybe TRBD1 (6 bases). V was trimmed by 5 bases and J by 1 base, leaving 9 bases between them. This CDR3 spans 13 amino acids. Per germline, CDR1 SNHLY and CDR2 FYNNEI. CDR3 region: CASSPGQSYEQYF. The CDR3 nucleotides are TGTGCCAGCAGTCCCGGACAGTCCTACGAGCAGTACTTC.

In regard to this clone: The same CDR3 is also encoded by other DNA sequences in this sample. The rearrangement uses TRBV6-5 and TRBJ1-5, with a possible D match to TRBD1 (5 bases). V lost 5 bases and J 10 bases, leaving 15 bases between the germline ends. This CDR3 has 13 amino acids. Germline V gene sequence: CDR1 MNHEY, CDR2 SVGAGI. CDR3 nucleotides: TGTGCCAGCAGTCCTACTTCAGGGCAACCCCAGCATTTT. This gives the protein CASSPTSGQPQHF.